Each of the 18 T cell receptor beta chains below was sequenced from the same sample in a study of blood T cell repertoires in COVID-19. Sequenced by immunoSEQ multiplex PCR; TCRdb stores in-frame clones only, minus some. The repertoire holds about 160,000 clones, with around 84% as singletons. The sequenced sample was PBMCs or T cells enriched from blood (not recorded which). Receptors were obtained from a woman aged 45-65 years who had recovered from COVID-19.

This chain links TRBV19 with TRBJ1-5; D is undetermined. V gave up 2 bases and J gave up 4 bases, with 12 bases separating them. Looked up from germline, CDR1 is LNHDA and CDR2 is SQIVND (reference sequence). The CDR3 sequence is 15 residues long. The CDR3 region is CASSIIDRDNQPQHF. Here the CDR3 DNA reads TGTGCCAGTAGTATAATAGATCGTGATAATCAGCCCCAGCATTTT.

This chain links TRBV7-2 with TRBJ2-1; TRBD1 matches 8 bases. This CDR3 has 17 amino acids. Trimming cost V 5 bases and J 0 bases; bases outside gene matches: 9. Per germline, CDR1 SGHTA and CDR2 FQGNSA. CDR3 bases: TGTGCCAGCAGCCTCCGGACAGGGCCGAGCTCCTACAATGAGCAGTTCTTC. Amino acid sequence: CASSLRTGPSSYNEQFF. The full variable domain, rest sourced from reference TRBV7-2 and TRBJ2-1, is GAGVSQSPSNKVTEKGKDVELRCDPISGHTALYWYRQSLGQGLEFLIYFQGNSAPDKSGLPSDRFSAERTGGSVSTLTIQRTQQEDSAVYLCASSLRTGPSSYNEQFFGPGTRLTVL.

V usage is TRBV18 and J usage is TRBJ1-6; TRBD1 agrees at 9 bases. Per the germline V gene, CDR1 is KGHSH and CDR2 is LQKENI. V trimming: 4 bases; J trimming: 8 bases; junction bases outside the gene matches: 6. The CDR3 consists of 15 residues. The CDR3 region is CASSLLDRGDSPLHF. CDR3 DNA: TGTGCCAGCTCACTTCTCGACAGGGGGGATTCACCCCTCCACTTT.

The V call is TRBV11-2, the J call TRBJ2-4, with 8 nucleotides matching TRBD1. The V segment lost 5 bases and the J segment 0 bases; nucleotides outside the gene matches: 6. The length of the CDR3 is 16 residues. Germline V gene lookup returns CDR1 SGHAT and CDR2 FQNNGV. CDR3 coding DNA: TGTGCCAGCAGCCCCGGACAGGGAATAGCCAAAAACATTCAGTACTTC. Translation gives CASSPGQGIAKNIQYF.

V usage is TRBV6-5 and J usage is TRBJ2-1, with 9 bases identical to TRBD2. The V gene's germline CDR1 is MNHEY and CDR2 SVGAGI. V lost 5 bases, J lost 15 bases, and 11 bases stayed unmatched. CDR3 length: 13 residues. DNA for the CDR3: TGTGCCAGCAGTAAGCGGGAGGCGGCCAAGGGGTTCTTC. Its protein is CASSKREAAKGFF.

This chain uses TRBV7-2 with TRBJ2-1; perhaps TRBD2 as D (6 bases). The germline gives CDR1 SGHTA, CDR2 FQGNSA. The CDR3 contains 15 residues. V was trimmed by 7 bases and J by 4 bases, leaving 17 bases between them. CDR3 sequence: CASKGERAPYNEQFF. For the CDR3, the DNA is TGTGCCAGCAAGGGTGAGCGGGCGCCATACAATGAGCAGTTCTTC.

The genes are TRBV4-1 and TRBJ2-1, with D hard to call. Germline V lookup: CDR1 MGHRA, CDR2 YSYEKL. Trimming cost V 1 base and J 3 bases, with 10 bases left between them. This CDR3 has 15 residues. CDR3 residues: CASSQGQVGYNEQFF. CDR3 nucleotide sequence: TGCGCCAGCAGCCAAGGTCAGGTTGGCTACAATGAGCAGTTCTTC.

The chain has TRBV28 and TRBJ2-5, with 11 bases fitting TRBD2. There are 16 residues in the CDR3. CDR1 MDHEN and CDR2 SYDVKM come from the germline V gene. The V gene end was trimmed by 7 bases and the J gene end by 5 bases; junction bases not matched to a gene: 12. The CDR3 coding sequence is TGTGCCAGCACAGGATTAGCGGGAGGGGGTAGGGAGACCCAGTACTTC. Its translation is CASTGLAGGGRETQYF.

This sequence joins TRBV9 and TRBJ1-2; 8 nucleotides align to TRBD1. The CDR3 loop spans 15 amino acids. The J segment lost 7 bases and the V segment lost 1 base, leaving 9 bases of the junction unmatched. Germline loops: CDR1 SGDLS, CDR2 YYNGEE. CDR3 DNA: TGTGCCAGCAGCGTACAGGGGGCGCGGAATAGTGGCTACACCTTC. Encoded protein: CASSVQGARNSGYTF.

CDR3 amino acids: CASSYLLTGVYGYTF. Written as DNA, the CDR3 is TGTGCCAGCAGTTACCTCTTGACAGGGGTCTACGGCTACACCTTC. The chain joins TRBV6-2 or TRBV6-3 to TRBJ1-2, with 8 positions matching TRBD1. The germline V gene has CDR1 MNHEY and CDR2 SVGEGT. The V gene end was trimmed by 2 bases and the J gene end by 8 bases; junction bases not matched to a gene: 10. The CDR3 runs 15 residues.

V gene TRBV2 combines with J gene TRBJ1-2, with TRBD1 matching over 9 bases. CDR1 and CDR2 (germline): SNHLY, FYNNEI. The CDR3 has 15 residues. V lost 6 bases to trimming and J lost 4 bases; unmatched junction nucleotides: 9. The DNA of the CDR3 is TGTGCCAGCAGATCTGTGGGACAGGGCGTCTATGGCTACACCTTC. Residues: CASRSVGQGVYGYTF.

This chain links TRBV28 with TRBJ1-5, with unresolved D. The CDR3 loop spans 13 amino acids. Germline V gives CDR1 MDHEN, CDR2 SYDVKM. Trimming cost V 4 bases and J 5 bases, with 9 bases left between them. This CDR3 reads CASSYFLHQPQHF. The CDR3 DNA follows: TGTGCCAGCAGTTATTTCCTCCATCAGCCCCAGCATTTT.

The J gene is TRBJ1-1, the V gene TRBV6-2 or TRBV6-3; 8 bases map to TRBD1. V was pared by 4 bases and J by 6 bases, with 13 bases of the junction left unmatched. The CDR3 extends over 16 amino acids. The germline gives CDR1 MNHEY, CDR2 SVGEGT. The CDR3 sequence is CASSSPSDRARAEAFF. The CDR3 DNA sequence: TGTGCCAGCAGTTCTCCATCGGACAGGGCGAGAGCTGAAGCTTTCTTT.

This chain joins TRBV6-5 and TRBJ1-1; 8 nucleotides align to TRBD1. There are 14 residues in the CDR3. Germline CDR1 reads MNHEY; CDR2 reads SVGAGI. The ends lost 4 bases at V and 4 bases at J; junction bases unmatched: 5. The DNA of the CDR3 is TGTGCCAGCAGTTCGGCAGGGGGCGTCACTGAAGCTTTCTTT. Translation gives CASSSAGGVTEAFF.

The chain links TRBV19 to TRBJ2-2, with 8 bases that match TRBD2. This CDR3 comprises 16 residues. The trim removed 5 bases at V and 3 bases at J, leaving 8 bases unmatched. In germline, CDR1 is LNHDA, CDR2 SQIVND (reference sequence). The CDR3 nucleotides are TGTGCCAGTAGTTTCGAGCGGGGGCCGGACACCGGGGAGCTGTTTTTT. This translates into CASSFERGPDTGELFF.

This chain connects TRBV6-5 to TRBJ2-3; TRBD1 matches 7 bases. In germline, CDR1 is MNHEY, CDR2 SVGAGI. The CDR3 length is 13 residues. Trimming cost V 10 bases and J 3 bases; bases outside gene matches: 7. The CDR3 bases are TGTGCCATCCTAAGACAGGGTACAGATACGCAGTATTTT. Translating it yields CAILRQGTDTQYF.

The V gene is TRBV12-3 or TRBV12-4, the J gene TRBJ1-2, with D maybe TRBD1 (5 bases). Trimming stripped 8 bases from V and 8 bases from J, with 12 bases between. This CDR3 is built from 11 residues. CDR3 in amino acids: CASSGFRGYTF. The CDR3, as DNA: TGTGCCAGCTCAGGGTTTCGGGGCTACACCTTC.

The chain recombines TRBV7-3 with TRBJ2-7; possibly TRBD1 for D (6 bases). V lost 5 bases, J lost 0 bases, and 14 bases lay in between. This CDR3 has 15 amino acids. CDR1 and CDR2 (germline): SGHTA, FQGTGA. CDR3 region: CASSPGVGSSYEQYF. The CDR3 DNA follows: TGTGCCAGCAGCCCAGGGGTTGGGAGCTCCTACGAGCAGTACTTC.